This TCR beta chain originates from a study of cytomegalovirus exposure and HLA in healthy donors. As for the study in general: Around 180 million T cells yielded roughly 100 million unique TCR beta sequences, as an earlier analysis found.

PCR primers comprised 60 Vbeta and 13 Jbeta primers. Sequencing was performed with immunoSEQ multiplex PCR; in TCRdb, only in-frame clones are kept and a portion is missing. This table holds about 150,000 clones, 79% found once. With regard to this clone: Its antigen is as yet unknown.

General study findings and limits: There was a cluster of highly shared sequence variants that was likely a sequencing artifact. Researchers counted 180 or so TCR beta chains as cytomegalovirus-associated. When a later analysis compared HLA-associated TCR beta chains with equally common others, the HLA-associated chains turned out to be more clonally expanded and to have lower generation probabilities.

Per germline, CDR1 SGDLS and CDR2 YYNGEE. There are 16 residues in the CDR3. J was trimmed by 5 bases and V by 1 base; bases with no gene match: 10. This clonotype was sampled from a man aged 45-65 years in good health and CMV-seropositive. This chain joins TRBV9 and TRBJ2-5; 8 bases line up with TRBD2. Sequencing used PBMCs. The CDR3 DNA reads TGTGCCAGCAGCGTATCTTCCGGGGGGGCATTTGAGACCCAGTACTTC. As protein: CASSVSSGGAFETQYF.